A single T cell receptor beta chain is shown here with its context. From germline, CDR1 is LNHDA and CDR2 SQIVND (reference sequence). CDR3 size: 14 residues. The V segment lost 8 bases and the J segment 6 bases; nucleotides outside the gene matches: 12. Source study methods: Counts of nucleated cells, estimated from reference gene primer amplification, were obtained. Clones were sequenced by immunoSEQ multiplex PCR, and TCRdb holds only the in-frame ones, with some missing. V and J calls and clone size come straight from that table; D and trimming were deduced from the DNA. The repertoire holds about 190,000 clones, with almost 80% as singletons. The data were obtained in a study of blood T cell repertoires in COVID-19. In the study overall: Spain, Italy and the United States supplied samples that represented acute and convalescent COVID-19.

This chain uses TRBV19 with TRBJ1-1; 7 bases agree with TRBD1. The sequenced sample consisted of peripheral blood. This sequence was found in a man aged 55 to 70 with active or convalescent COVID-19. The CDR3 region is CASSGRGRIPEAFF. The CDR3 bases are TGTGCCAGTTCAGGAAGGGGGCGCATCCCTGAAGCTTTCTTT.